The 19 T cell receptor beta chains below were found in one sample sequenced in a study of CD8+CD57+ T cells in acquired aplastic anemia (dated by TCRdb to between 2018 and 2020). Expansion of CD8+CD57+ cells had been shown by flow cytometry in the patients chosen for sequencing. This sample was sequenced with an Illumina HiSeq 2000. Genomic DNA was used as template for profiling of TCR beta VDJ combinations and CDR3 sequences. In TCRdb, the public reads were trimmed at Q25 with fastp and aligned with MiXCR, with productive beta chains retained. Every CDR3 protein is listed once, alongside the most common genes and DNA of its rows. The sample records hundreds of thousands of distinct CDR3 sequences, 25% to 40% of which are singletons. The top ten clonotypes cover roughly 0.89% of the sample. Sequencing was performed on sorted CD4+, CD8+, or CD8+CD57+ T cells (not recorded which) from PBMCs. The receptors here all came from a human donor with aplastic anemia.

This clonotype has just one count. DNA of the CDR3: TGTGCCATCAGCGGGACCTCGGGCTACACCTTC. Encoded protein: CAISGTSGYTF. The chain couples TRBV10-3 to TRBJ1-2; the D gene is possibly TRBD1 (5 bases). The CDR3 extends over 11 amino acids. The ends were cut back, 6 bases at V and 8 bases at J, with 10 bases in the middle. Germline loops: CDR1 ENHRY, CDR2 SYGVKD.

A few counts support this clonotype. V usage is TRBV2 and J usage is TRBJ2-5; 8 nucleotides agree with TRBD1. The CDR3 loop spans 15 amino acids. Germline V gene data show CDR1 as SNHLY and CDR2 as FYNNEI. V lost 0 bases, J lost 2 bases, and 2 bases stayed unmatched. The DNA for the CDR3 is TGTGCCAGCAGTGAAGCGACAGGGGAGCAAGAGACCCAGTACTTC. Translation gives CASSEATGEQETQYF. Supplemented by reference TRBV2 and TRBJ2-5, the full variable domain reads EPEVTQTPSHQVTQMGQEVILRCVPISNHLYFYWYRQILGQKVEFLVSFYNNEISEKSEIFDDQFSVERPDGSNFTLKIRSTKLEDSAMYFCASSEATGEQETQYFGPGTRLLVL.

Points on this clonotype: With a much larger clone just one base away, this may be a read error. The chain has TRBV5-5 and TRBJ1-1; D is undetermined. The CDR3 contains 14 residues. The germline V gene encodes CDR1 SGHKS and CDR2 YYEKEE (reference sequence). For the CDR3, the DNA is TGTCCCAGCAGCTTGGGAGCAGTCCACACTGAAGCTTTCTTT. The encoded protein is CPSSLGAVHTEAFF.

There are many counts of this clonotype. The CDR3 DNA sequence: TGTGCCAGCAGCGTAACAGGGGTAGGATACAATGAGCAGTTCTTC. The encoded protein is CASSVTGVGYNEQFF. The rearrangement links TRBV2 to TRBJ2-1, with TRBD1 matching 7 bases. V lost 6 bases, J lost 4 bases, and 9 bases stayed unmatched. Germline V gene sequence: CDR1 SNHLY, CDR2 FYNNEI. The CDR3 is 15 amino acids.

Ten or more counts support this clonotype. The CDR3 DNA follows: TGTGCCAGCAGCCCGGACAGGACACATCAGCCCCAGCATTTT. Translating gives CASSPDRTHQPQHF. The chain employs TRBV7-9 and TRBJ1-5; 7 bases are a match to TRBD1. Germline trimming cut 5 bases from V and 5 bases from J; bases unmatched to any gene: 6. Per the germline V gene, CDR1 is SEHNR and CDR2 is FQNEAQ (reference sequence). CDR3 length equals 14 residues.

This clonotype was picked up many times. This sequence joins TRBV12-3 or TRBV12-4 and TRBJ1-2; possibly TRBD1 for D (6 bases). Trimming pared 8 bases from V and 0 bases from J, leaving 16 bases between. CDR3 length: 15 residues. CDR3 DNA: TGTGCCAGCCAAGAAACAGGGAGAGCTAACTATGGCTACACCTTC. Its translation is CASQETGRANYGYTF.

The CDR3 nucleotides are TGTGCCAGCAGCCACACCGCTAGCGGGGGGTACGAGCAGTACTTC. Residues: CASSHTASGGYEQYF. The V gene is TRBV6-1, the J gene TRBJ2-7; 11 bases fit TRBD2. Losses at the gene ends were 6 bases for V and 4 bases for J; bases not matched to a gene: 8. Germline CDR1 reads MNHNS; CDR2 reads SASEGT. The CDR3 covers 15 residues.

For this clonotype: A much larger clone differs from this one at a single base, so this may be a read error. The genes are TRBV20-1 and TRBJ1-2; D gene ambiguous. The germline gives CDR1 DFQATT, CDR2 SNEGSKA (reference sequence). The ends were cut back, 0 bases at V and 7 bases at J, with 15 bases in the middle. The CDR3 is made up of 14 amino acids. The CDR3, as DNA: TGCAGTGCTAGAGATCGAGGTCTTCCCAGTGGCTACACCTTC. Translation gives CSARDRGLPSGYTF.

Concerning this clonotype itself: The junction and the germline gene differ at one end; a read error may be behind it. The CDR3 nucleotides read TGCAGTGCTAGATCCTCCCGCGGGGGACCCAGCTCCTATAATTCACCCCTCCGCTTT. It translates to CSARSSRGGPSSYNSPLRF. This chain links TRBV20-1 with TRBJ1-6, with D possibly matching TRBD1 (5 bases). There are 19 residues in the CDR3. CDR1 DFQATT and CDR2 SNEGSKA come from the germline V gene (reference sequence).

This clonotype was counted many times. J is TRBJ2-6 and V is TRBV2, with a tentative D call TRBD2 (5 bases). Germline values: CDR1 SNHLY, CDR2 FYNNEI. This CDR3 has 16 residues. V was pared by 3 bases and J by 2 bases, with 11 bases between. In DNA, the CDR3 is TGTGCCAGCAGTGAGGACGAGGGAACTGGGGCCAACGTCCTGACTTTC. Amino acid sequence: CASSEDEGTGANVLTF.

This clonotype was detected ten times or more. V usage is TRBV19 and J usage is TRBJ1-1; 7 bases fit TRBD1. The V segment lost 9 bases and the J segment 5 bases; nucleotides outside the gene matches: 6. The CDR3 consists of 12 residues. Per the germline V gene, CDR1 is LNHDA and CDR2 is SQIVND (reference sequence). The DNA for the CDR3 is TGTGCCAGCCGACAGGGTATTACTGAAGCTTTCTTT. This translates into CASRQGITEAFF.

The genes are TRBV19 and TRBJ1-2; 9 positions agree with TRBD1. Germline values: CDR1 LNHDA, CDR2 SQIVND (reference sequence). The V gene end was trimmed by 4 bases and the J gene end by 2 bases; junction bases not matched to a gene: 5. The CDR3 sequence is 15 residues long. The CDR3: CASSTGTGKNYGYTF. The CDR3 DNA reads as TGTGCCAGTAGTACCGGGACAGGGAAAAACTATGGCTACACCTTC.

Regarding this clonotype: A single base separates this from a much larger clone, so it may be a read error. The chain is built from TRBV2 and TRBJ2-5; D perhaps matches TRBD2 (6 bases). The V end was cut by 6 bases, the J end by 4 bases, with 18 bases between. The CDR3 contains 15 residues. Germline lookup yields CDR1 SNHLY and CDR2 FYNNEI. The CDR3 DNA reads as TGTGCCAGCAGCAGACTAACGGGGGATATAGAGACCCAGTACTTC. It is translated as CASSRLTGDIETQYF.

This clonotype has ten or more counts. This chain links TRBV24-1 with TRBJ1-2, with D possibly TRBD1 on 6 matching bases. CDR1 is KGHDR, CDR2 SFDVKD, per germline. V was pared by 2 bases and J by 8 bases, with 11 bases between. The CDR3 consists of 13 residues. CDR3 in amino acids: CATSDSGVGGYTF. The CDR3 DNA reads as TGTGCCACCAGTGATTCAGGGGTTGGGGGCTACACCTTC.

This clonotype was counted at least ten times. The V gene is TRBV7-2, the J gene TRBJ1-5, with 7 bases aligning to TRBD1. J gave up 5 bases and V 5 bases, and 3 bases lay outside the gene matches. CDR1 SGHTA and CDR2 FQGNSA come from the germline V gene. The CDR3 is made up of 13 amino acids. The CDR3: CASSEQGDQPQHF. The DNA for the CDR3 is TGTGCCAGCAGCGAGCAGGGGGATCAGCCCCAGCATTTT.

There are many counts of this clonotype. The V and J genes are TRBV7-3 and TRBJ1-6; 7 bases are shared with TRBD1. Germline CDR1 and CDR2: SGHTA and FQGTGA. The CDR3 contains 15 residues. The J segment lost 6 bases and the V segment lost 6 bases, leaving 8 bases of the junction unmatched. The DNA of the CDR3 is TGTGCCAGCAGTCCGAGAGGGACAGTTAATTCACCCCTCCACTTT. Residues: CASSPRGTVNSPLHF.

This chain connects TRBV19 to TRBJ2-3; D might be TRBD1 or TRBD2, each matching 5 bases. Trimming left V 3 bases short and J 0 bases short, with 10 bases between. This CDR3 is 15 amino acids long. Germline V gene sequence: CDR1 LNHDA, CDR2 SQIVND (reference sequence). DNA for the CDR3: TGTGCCAGTAGTATCCGAGGGGTAAGCACAGATACGCAGTATTTT. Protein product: CASSIRGVSTDTQYF.

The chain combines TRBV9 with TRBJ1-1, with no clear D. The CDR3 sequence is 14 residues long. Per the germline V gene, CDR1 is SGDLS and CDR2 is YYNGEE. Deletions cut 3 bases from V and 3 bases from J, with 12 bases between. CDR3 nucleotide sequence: TGTGCCAGCAGCGCTCTCAGTAGGGACACTGAAGCTTTCTTT. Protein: CASSALSRDTEAFF.

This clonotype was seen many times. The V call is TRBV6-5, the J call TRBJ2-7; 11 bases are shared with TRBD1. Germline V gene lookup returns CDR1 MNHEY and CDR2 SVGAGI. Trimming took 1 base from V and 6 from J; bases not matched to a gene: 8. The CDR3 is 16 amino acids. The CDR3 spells CASSYLPRDRGSEQYF. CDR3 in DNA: TGTGCCAGCAGTTACTTACCACGGGACAGGGGGTCCGAGCAGTACTTC.